These 13 T cell receptor beta chains came from one sample sequenced in a study of cytotoxic CD8 clonotypes in ibrutinib-treated CLL. TCRdb keeps only in-frame clones here, not all; method: immunoSEQ multiplex PCR. Of roughly 15,000 clones in the sample, 64% were seen once. The specimen comprised PBMCs, sampled before ibrutinib treatment. These receptors all come from a human donor with chronic lymphocytic leukemia.

The J gene is TRBJ1-5, the V gene TRBV7-9; D may be TRBD1 (5 bases). This CDR3 is built from 17 residues. The ends were cut back, 3 bases at V and 2 bases at J, with 17 bases in the middle. Germline CDR1 reads SEHNR; CDR2 reads FQNEAQ (reference sequence). CDR3 bases: TGTGCCAGCAGCTTCAGCGCGGGGGGGAGTGGCAATCAGCCCCAGCATTTT. Its translation is CASSFSAGGSGNQPQHF.

In regard to this clone: The sample contains more than one DNA sequence encoding this CDR3. V and J are TRBV29-1 and TRBJ1-1; D is possibly TRBD1 (5 bases). Trimming removed 0 bases from V and 4 bases from J, with 12 bases in between. The CDR3 has 14 residues. Germline CDR1 is SQVTM and CDR2 is ANQGSEA. CDR3 residues: CSVEDLGGGTEAFF. CDR3 nucleotides: TGCAGCGTTGAAGATCTGGGGGGTGGCACTGAAGCTTTCTTT.

The genes are TRBV7-8 and TRBJ1-1; TRBD1 is a possible D gene (5 bases). CDR3 length: 15 amino acids. V was pared by 5 bases and J by 8 bases, with 21 bases between. CDR1 is SGHVS, CDR2 FQNEAQ, per germline. DNA of the CDR3: TGTGCCAGCAGCGTAGACGAGGGGCTTCACCGCGAAGCTTTCTTT. It is translated as CASSVDEGLHREAFF. Full variable domain (missing parts from reference TRBV7-8 and TRBJ1-1): GAGVSQSPRYKVAKRGQDVALRCDPISGHVSLFWYQQALGQGPEFLTYFQNEAQLDKSGLPSDRFFAERPEGSVSTLKIQRTQQEDSAVYLCASSVDEGLHREAFFGQGTRLTVV.

The chain employs TRBV11-3 and TRBJ2-3; maybe TRBD2 (6 bases). The germline CDR1 and CDR2 sequences are SGHNT and YENEEA. Trimming left V 5 bases short and J 1 base short, with 10 bases between. CDR3 length equals 14 residues. The CDR3 DNA sequence: TGTGCCAGCAGCCTCGGCGGGGGCACAGATACGCAGTATTTT. It codes for CASSLGGGTDTQYF.

Here the CDR3 reads CASSQAGGTYEQYF. In DNA, the CDR3 is TGTGCCAGCAGCCAAGCGGGGGGAACCTACGAGCAGTACTTC. This chain uses TRBV4-2 with TRBJ2-7, with 7 bases matching TRBD2. CDR1 LGHNA and CDR2 YNFKEQ come from the germline V gene. V gave up 1 base and J gave up 2 bases; unmatched junction bases: 2. This CDR3 is built from 14 residues.

This sequence joins TRBV19 and TRBJ1-6, with D tentatively TRBD1 (6 bases). This CDR3 is 15 amino acids long. Trimming pared 8 bases from V and 12 bases from J, leaving 23 bases between. Germline V gene sequence: CDR1 LNHDA, CDR2 SQIVND (reference sequence). CDR3 residues: CASQIQVGAGEPLHF. In DNA, the CDR3 is TGTGCCAGTCAGATTCAGGTGGGGGCCGGTGAACCCCTCCACTTT. Full variable domain (outside the CDR3, taken from reference TRBV19 and TRBJ1-6): DGGITQSPKYLFRKEGQNVTLSCEQNLNHDAMYWYRQDPGQGLRLIYYSQIVNDFQKGDIAEGYSVSREKKESFPLTVTSAQKNPTAFYLCASQIQVGAGEPLHFGNGTRLTVT.

In DNA form, the CDR3 reads TGTGCCAGCAGCCCCAGACAGGGCTATCAGCCCCAGCATTTT. Protein sequence: CASSPRQGYQPQHF. V and J are TRBV7-9 and TRBJ1-5; 7 bases are shared with TRBD1. The germline V gene has CDR1 SEHNR and CDR2 FQNEAQ (reference sequence). J lost 5 bases, V lost 5 bases, and 6 bases had no gene match. The CDR3 covers 14 residues.

The chain couples TRBV2 to TRBJ1-2, with no clear D. Trimming stripped 3 bases from V and 8 bases from J, with 16 bases between. Germline V gene data show CDR1 as SNHLY and CDR2 as FYNNEI. CDR3 length: 14 amino acids. The CDR3 DNA reads TGTGCCAGCAGTGAGGTCGAGGAAGTGGGGGGCTACACCTTC. It specifies CASSEVEEVGGYTF.

This clone came up a few times. The chain joins TRBV6-5 to TRBJ2-7; 9 nucleotides line up with TRBD1. Germline CDR1 and CDR2: MNHEY and SVGAGI. CDR3 length equals 13 residues. The V and J ends lost 6 bases and 1 base, in that order; junction bases with no gene match: 1. The CDR3 loop is CASRGTGSYEQYF. The CDR3 DNA reads as TGTGCCAGCAGGGGGACAGGGTCCTACGAGCAGTACTTC.

CDR3 residues: CASSPTPPFETGISEAFF. CDR3 in DNA: TGTGCCAGCAGCCCAACCCCTCCTTTCGAGACAGGGATATCTGAAGCTTTCTTT. The chain combines TRBV7-9 with TRBJ1-1, with 7 bases lining up with TRBD1. Germline V gene data show CDR1 as SEHNR and CDR2 as FQNEAQ (reference sequence). The V gene end was trimmed by 5 bases and the J gene end by 6 bases; junction bases not matched to a gene: 21. The CDR3 sequence is 18 residues long.

The V gene is TRBV7-7, the J gene TRBJ2-2; D is perhaps TRBD1 (5 bases). V was pared by 10 bases and J by 5 bases, with 17 bases between. Germline values: CDR1 SSHAT, CDR2 FNYEAQ (reference sequence). The CDR3 runs 14 residues. CDR3 residues: CATQARESTGELFF. The CDR3, as DNA: TGTGCCACTCAAGCCAGGGAATCTACCGGGGAGCTGTTTTTT.

This clone was seen many times. The genes are TRBV6-1 and TRBJ1-2; TRBD1 matches at 9 bases. Germline values: CDR1 MNHNS, CDR2 SASEGT. The CDR3 covers 17 residues. The V and J ends lost 0 bases and 4 bases, in that order; junction bases with no gene match: 9. CDR3 nucleotides: TGTGCCAGCAGTGAAGCCAAATGGGGGACAGGGTTCTATGGCTACACCTTC. Translation gives CASSEAKWGTGFYGYTF.

This clone was counted only a few times. The chain is built from TRBV7-9 and TRBJ1-5; no clear D gene. The V gene's germline CDR1 is SEHNR and CDR2 FQNEAQ (reference sequence). Deletions cut 5 bases from V and 2 bases from J, with 13 bases between. The CDR3 runs to 15 residues. The CDR3 loop is CASSPLSSGNQPQHF. CDR3 nucleotide sequence: TGTGCCAGCAGCCCTCTATCGTCCGGCAATCAGCCCCAGCATTTT.